The rows below give T cell receptor beta chains drawn from one sample of a study of CD8+ T cells in alopecia areata. Sequencing was performed with immunoSEQ multiplex PCR; in TCRdb, only in-frame clones are kept and a portion is missing. In the table there are 100,000 to 130,000 clones, 84% of which are singletons. The sample consisted of CD8+ T cells sorted from blood, taken at week 24, from a patient treated with tofacitinib. Source of these receptors: a human donor with alopecia areata. CDR3s include the opening cysteine and the closing phenylalanine or tryptophan. Each record gives: clone size, D gene, J gene, V gene, CDR3 protein, CDR3 DNA. D genes are given only for firm matches. Clone size is given for some rows only: seen once, a few or many times, or a class if the clone is expanded.

.	.	TRBJ2-6	TRBV4-3	CASSQDWSMTGANVLTF	TGCGCCAGCAGCCAAGATTGGTCAATGACTGGGGCCAACGTCCTGACTTTC
.	.	TRBJ2-3	TRBV4-1	CASSHFATPGRPETDTQYF	TGCGCCAGCAGCCATTTTGCTACGCCGGGCCGCCCGGAGACAGATACGCAGTATTTT
few	.	TRBJ2-3	TRBV7-2	CASSFPQGTDTQYF	TGTGCCAGCAGCTTTCCCCAGGGCACAGATACGCAGTATTTT
once	.	TRBJ2-5	TRBV2	CASSDRTVEETQYF	TGTGCCAGCAGTGACCGGACAGTCGAAGAGACCCAGTACTTC
.	.	TRBJ1-1	TRBV29-1	CSVENTEAFF	TGCAGCGTTGAGAACACTGAAGCTTTCTTT
once	.	TRBJ1-1	TRBV7-8	CASSLGDGRVEAFF	TGTGCCAGCAGCTTAGGCGACGGGCGCGTTGAAGCTTTCTTT
.	TRBD1	TRBJ2-1	TRBV5-1	CASNLQGGGTYNEQFF	TGCGCCAGCAACTTACAGGGGGGAGGAACCTACAATGAGCAGTTCTTC
.	TRBD2	TRBJ2-1	TRBV29-1	CSVVGTSGDYNEQFF	TGCAGCGTTGTCGGGACTAGCGGGGACTACAATGAGCAGTTCTTC
.	.	TRBJ1-5	TRBV14	CANPFDRMGQPQHF	TGTGCCAATCCATTCGACAGGATGGGTCAGCCCCAGCATTTT
.	.	TRBJ2-7	TRBV10-2	CASSELGNYEQYF	TGCGCCAGCAGTGAGTTAGGGAACTACGAGCAGTACTTC
.	.	TRBJ2-7	TRBV4-1	CASSQDGSYEQYF	TGCGCCAGCAGCCAAGATGGGTCCTACGAGCAGTACTTC
once	.	TRBJ1-2	TRBV7-9	CASGHFSKGYTF	TGTGCCAGCGGCCACTTCTCCAAGGGCTACACCTTC
.	TRBD2	TRBJ2-7	TRBV2	CASSVAGASYEQYF	TGTGCCAGCTCCGTAGCGGGGGCCTCCTACGAGCAGTACTTC
few	.	TRBJ2-2	TRBV19	CASSISTGELFF	TGTGCCAGTAGTATTAGCACCGGGGAGCTGTTTTTT
.	TRBD1	TRBJ2-7	TRBV4-1	CASSPAGQGDYEQYF	TGCGCCAGCAGCCCGGCGGGACAGGGCGACTACGAGCAGTACTTC
.	.	TRBJ1-1	TRBV4-3	CASSSGGTEAFF	TGCGCCAGCAGCTCAGGAGGAACTGAAGCTTTCTTT
.	TRBD2	TRBJ2-1	TRBV15	CATSDGAGGGNEQFF	TGTGCCACCAGCGACGGAGCGGGGGGGGGCAATGAGCAGTTCTTC
once	TRBD2	TRBJ2-1	TRBV2	CASRGRGAYNEQFF	TGTGCCAGCAGAGGGCGGGGGGCCTACAATGAGCAGTTCTTC
once	TRBD2	TRBJ2-3	TRBV7-6	CASSLAERGGRNTQYF	TGTGCCAGCAGCTTAGCGGAGCGGGGGGGCCGAAATACGCAGTATTTT
.	.	TRBJ1-1	TRBV5-1	CASSLSGRTGQDTEAFF	TGCGCCAGCAGCTTGTCTGGCCGGACTGGGCAGGACACTGAAGCTTTCTTT
.	.	TRBJ2-1	TRBV19	CASSIAGIGVGEQFF	TGTGCCAGTAGTATCGCGGGCATCGGGGTGGGAGAGCAGTTCTTC
.	.	TRBJ2-7	TRBV30	CAWSVLPSYYEQYF	TGTGCCTGGAGTGTACTACCTAGCTACTACGAGCAGTACTTC
.	.	TRBJ2-1	TRBV2	CASSERRGNSYNEQFF	TGTGCCAGCAGTGAAAGGCGGGGTAACTCCTACAATGAGCAGTTCTTC
once	.	TRBJ2-3	TRBV7-9	CASSFGPTDTQYF	TGTGCCAGCAGCTTTGGACCCACAGATACGCAGTATTTT
few	TRBD1	TRBJ2-7	TRBV19	CATSGQLSYEQYF	TGTGCCACTTCGGGACAGCTCTCCTACGAGCAGTACTTC
.	.	TRBJ2-3	TRBV15	CATSQEGHTQYF	TGTGCCACCAGCCAGGAGGGGCACACGCAGTATTTT